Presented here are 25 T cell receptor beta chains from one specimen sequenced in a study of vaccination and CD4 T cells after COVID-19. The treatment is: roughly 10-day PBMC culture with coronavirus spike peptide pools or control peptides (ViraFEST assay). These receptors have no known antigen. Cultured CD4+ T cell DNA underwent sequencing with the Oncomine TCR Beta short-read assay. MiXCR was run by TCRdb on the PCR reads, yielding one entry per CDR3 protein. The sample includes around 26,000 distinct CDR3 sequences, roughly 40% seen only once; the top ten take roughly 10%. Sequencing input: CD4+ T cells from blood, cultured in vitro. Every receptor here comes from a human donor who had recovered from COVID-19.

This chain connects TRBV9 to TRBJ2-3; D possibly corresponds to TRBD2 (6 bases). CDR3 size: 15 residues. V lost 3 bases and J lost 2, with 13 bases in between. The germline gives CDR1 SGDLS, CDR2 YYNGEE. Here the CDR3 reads CASSGTTTPTDTQYF. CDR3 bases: TGTGCCAGCAGCGGGACTACTACTCCCACAGATACGCAGTATTTT.

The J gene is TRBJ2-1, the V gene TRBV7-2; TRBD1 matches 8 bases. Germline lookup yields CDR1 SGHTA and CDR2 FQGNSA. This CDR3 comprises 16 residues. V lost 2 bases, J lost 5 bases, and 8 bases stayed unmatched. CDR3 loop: CASSLRQGAADNEQFF. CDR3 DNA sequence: TGTGCCAGCAGCTTAAGGCAGGGGGCGGCTGACAATGAGCAGTTCTTC.

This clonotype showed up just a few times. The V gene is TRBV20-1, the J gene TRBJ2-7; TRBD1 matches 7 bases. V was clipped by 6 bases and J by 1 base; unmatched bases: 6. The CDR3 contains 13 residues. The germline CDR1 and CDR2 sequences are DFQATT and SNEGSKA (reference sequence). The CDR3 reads CSAPEGASYEQYF. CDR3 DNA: TGCAGTGCCCCCGAGGGGGCATCCTACGAGCAGTACTTC.

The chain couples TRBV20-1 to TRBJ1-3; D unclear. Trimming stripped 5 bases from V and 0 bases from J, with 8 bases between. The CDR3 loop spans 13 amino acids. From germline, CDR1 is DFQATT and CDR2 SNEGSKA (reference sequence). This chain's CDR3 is CSAPGPSGNTIYF. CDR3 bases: TGCAGTGCTCCCGGCCCCTCTGGAAACACCATATATTTT.

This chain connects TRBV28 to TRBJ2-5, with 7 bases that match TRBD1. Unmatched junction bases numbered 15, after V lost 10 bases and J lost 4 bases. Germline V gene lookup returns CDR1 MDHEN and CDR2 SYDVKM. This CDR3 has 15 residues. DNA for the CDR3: TGTGCCATCTCCCCCCGGGACAGAGCAAGAGAGACCCAGTACTTC. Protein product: CAISPRDRARETQYF.

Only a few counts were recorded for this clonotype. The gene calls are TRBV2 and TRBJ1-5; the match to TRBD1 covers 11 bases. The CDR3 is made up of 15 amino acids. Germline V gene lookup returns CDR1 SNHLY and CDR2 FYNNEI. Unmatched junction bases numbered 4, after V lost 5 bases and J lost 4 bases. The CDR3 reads CASSRTGGPNQPQHF. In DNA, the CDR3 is TGTGCCAGCAGTAGGACAGGGGGCCCAAATCAGCCCCAGCATTTT.

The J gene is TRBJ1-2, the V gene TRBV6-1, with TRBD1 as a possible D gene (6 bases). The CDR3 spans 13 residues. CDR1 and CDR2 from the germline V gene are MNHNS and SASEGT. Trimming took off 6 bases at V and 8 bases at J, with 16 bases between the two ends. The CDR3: CASSTGQGHGYTF. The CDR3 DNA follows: TGTGCCAGCAGCACAGGGCAAGGACACGGCTACACCTTC.

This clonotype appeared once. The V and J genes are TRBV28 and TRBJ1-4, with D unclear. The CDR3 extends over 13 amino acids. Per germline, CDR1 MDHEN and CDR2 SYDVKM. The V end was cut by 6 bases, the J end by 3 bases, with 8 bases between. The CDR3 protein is CASRGASNEKLFF. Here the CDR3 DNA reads TGTGCCAGCAGGGGAGCGTCTAATGAAAAACTGTTTTTT.

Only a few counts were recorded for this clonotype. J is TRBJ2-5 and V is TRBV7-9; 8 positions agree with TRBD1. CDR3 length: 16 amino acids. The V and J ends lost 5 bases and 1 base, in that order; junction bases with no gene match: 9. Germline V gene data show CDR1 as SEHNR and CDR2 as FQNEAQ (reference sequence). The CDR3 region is CASSQRDRWFQETQYF. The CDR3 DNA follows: TGTGCCAGCAGCCAACGGGACAGGTGGTTCCAAGAGACCCAGTACTTC.

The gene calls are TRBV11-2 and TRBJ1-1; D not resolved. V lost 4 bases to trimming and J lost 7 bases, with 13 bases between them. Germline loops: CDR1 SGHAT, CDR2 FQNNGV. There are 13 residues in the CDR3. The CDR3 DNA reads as TGTGCCAGCAGCTCGGACCGAAGGCGTGAAGCTTTCTTT. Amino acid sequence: CASSSDRRREAFF. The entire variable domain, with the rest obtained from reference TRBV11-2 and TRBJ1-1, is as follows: EAGVAQSPRYKIIEKRQSVAFWCNPISGHATLYWYQQILGQGPKLLIQFQNNGVVDDSQLPKDRFSAERLKGVDSTLKIQPAKLEDSAVYLCASSSDRRREAFFGQGTRLTVV.

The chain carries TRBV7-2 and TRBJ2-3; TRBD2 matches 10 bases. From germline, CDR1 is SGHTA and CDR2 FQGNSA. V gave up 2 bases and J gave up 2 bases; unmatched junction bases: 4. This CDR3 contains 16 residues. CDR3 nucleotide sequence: TGTGCCAGCAGCTTAATAGCGGGAGGTTCCACAGATACGCAGTATTTT. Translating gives CASSLIAGGSTDTQYF.

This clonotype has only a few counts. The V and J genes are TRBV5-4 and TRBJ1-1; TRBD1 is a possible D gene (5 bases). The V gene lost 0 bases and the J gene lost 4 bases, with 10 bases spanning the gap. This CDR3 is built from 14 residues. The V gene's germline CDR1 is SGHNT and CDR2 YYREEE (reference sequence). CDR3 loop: CASSLAVGGTEAFF. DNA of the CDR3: TGTGCCAGCAGCTTGGCTGTTGGGGGCACTGAAGCTTTCTTT.

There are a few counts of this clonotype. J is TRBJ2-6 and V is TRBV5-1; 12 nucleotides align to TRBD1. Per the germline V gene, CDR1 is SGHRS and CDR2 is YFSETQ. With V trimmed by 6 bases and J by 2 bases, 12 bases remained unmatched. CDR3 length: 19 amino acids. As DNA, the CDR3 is TGCGCCAGCACCCGGGGGCTCGGGACAGGGGGCGCTGGGGCCAACGTCCTGACTTTC. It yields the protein CASTRGLGTGGAGANVLTF.

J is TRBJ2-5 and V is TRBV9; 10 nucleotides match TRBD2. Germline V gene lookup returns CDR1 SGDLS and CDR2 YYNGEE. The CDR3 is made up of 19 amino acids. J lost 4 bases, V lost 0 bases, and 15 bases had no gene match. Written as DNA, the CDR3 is TGTGCCAGCAGCGTAGCTACGGGGCGGCCGGGACTAGCGCGAGAGACCCAGTACTTC. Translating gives CASSVATGRPGLARETQYF.

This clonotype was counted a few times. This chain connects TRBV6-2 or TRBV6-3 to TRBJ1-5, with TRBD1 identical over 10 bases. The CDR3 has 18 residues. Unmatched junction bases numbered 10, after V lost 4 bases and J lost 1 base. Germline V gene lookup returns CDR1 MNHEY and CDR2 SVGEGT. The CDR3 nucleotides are TGTGCCAGCAGTTCACCGGGACAGGGGCTTGGGAGCAATCAGCCCCAGCATTTT. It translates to CASSSPGQGLGSNQPQHF.

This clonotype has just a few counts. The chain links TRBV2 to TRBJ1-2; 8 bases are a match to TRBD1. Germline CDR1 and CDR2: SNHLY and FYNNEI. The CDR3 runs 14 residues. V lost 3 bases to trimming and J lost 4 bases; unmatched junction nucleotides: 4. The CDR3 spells CASSEDRVGYGYTF. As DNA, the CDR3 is TGTGCCAGCAGTGAGGACAGGGTTGGCTATGGCTACACCTTC.

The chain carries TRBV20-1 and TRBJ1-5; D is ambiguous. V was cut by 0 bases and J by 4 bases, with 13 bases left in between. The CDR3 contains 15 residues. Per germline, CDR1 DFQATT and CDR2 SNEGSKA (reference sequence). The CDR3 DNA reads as TGCAGTGCTAGAGAACACGGGATCGGTAATCAGCCCCAGCATTTT. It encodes CSAREHGIGNQPQHF.

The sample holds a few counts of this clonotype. The CDR3 sequence: CASRNIYEQYF. CDR3 nucleotide sequence: TGCGCCAGCAGAAATATCTACGAGCAGTACTTC. The chain is built from TRBV10-2 and TRBJ2-7; D not resolved. Germline V gives CDR1 WSHSY, CDR2 SAAADI. V was clipped by 6 bases and J by 3 bases, with 6 bases between them. The CDR3 is 11 residues long.

The CDR3 region is CASSLENTEAFF. DNA of the CDR3: TGTGCCAGCAGCTTGGAGAACACTGAAGCTTTCTTT. The chain carries TRBV7-9 and TRBJ1-1; no clear D gene. CDR3 length equals 12 residues. V lost 3 bases, J lost 1 base, and 3 bases lay in between. The germline V gene has CDR1 SEHNR and CDR2 FQNEAQ (reference sequence).

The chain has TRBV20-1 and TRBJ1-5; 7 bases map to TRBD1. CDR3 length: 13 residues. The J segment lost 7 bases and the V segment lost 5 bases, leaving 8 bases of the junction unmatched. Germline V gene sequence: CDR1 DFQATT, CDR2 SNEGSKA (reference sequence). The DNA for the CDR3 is TGCAGTGCTTCACAGGGGCTCGGGCAGCCCCAGCATTTT. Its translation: CSASQGLGQPQHF.

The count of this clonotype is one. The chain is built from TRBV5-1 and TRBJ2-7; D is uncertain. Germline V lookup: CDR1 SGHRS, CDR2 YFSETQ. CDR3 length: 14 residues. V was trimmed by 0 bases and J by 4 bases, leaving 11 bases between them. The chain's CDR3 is CASSLAERPYEQYF. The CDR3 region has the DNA TGCGCCAGCAGCTTGGCTGAGAGGCCGTACGAGCAGTACTTC.

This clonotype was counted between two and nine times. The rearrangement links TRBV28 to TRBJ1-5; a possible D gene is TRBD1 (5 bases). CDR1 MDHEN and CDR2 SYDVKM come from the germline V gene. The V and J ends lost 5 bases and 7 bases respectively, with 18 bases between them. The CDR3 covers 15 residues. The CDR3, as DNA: TGTGCCAGCAGTCCCATGGCAGGGAGGAGACAGCCCCAGCATTTT. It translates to CASSPMAGRRQPQHF.

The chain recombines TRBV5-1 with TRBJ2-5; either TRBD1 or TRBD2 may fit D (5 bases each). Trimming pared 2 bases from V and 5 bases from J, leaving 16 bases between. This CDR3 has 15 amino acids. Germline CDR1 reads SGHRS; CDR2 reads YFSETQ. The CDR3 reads CASSLAGTPGETQYF. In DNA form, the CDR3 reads TGCGCCAGCAGCTTAGCCGGGACCCCTGGGGAGACCCAGTACTTC.

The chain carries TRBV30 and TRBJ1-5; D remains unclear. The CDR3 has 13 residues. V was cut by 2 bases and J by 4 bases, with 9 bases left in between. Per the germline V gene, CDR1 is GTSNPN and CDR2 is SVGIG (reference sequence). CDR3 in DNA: TGTGCCTGGAGTCCCGAAGTAAATCAGCCCCAGCATTTT. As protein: CAWSPEVNQPQHF.

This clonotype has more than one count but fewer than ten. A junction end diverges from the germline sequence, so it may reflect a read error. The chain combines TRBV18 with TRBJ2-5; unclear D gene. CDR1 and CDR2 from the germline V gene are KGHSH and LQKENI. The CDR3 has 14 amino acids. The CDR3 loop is CASSPDRVQGTQYF. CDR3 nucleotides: TGTGCCAGCTCTCCAGACCGAGTCCAAGGGACCCAGTACTTC.